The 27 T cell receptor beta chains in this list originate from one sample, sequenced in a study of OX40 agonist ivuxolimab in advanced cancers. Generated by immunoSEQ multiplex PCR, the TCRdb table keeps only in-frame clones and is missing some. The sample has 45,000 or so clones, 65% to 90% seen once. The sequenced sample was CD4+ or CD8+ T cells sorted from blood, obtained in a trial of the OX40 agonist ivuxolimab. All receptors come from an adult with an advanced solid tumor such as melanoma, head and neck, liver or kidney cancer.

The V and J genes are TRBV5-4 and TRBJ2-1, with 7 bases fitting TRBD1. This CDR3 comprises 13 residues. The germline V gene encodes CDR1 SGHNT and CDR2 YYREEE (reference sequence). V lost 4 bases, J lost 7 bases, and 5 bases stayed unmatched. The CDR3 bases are TGTGCCAGCAGCACGACAGGGCGGAATGAGCAGTTCTTC. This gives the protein CASSTTGRNEQFF.

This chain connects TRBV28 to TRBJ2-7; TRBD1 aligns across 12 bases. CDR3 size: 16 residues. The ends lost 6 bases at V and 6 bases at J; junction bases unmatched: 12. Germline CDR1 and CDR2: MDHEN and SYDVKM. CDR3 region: CASRPSGTGGRFEQYF. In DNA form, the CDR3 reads TGTGCCAGCAGGCCTTCCGGGACAGGGGGCAGGTTCGAGCAGTACTTC.

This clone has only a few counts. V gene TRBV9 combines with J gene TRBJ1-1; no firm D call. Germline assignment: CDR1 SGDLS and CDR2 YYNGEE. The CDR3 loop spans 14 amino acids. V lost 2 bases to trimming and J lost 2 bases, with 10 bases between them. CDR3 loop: CASSVTQKNTEAFF. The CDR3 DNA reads TGTGCCAGCAGCGTGACACAGAAAAACACTGAAGCTTTCTTT.

The CDR3 protein is CASSEYGSGELFF. CDR3 nucleotides: TGCGCCAGCAGTGAGTACGGCTCCGGGGAGCTGTTTTTT. The V call is TRBV10-1, the J call TRBJ2-2; D unresolved. CDR3 length: 13 residues. Germline CDR1 is WNHNN and CDR2 is SYGVQD (reference sequence). V shed 1 base and J shed 6 bases, with 6 bases lying between them.

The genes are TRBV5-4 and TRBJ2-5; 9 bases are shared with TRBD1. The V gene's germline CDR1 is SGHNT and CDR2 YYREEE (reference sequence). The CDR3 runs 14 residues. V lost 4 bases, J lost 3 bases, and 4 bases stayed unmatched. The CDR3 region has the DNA TGTGCCAGCAGCCTTGGGACAGGGAAAGAGACCCAGTACTTC. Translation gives CASSLGTGKETQYF.

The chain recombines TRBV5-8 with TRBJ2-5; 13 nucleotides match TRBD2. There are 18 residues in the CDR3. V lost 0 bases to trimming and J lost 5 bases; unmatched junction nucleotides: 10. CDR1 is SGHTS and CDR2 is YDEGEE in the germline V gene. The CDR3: CASSLVRLAGGDGETQYF. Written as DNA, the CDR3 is TGTGCCAGCAGCTTGGTGAGACTAGCGGGAGGAGATGGGGAGACCCAGTACTTC. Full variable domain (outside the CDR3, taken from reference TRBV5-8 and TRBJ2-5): EAGVTQSPTHLIKTRGQQATLRCSPISGHTSVYWYQQALGLGLQFLLWYDEGEERNRGNFPPRFSGRQFPNYSSELNVNALELEDSALYLCASSLVRLAGGDGETQYFGPGTRLLVL.

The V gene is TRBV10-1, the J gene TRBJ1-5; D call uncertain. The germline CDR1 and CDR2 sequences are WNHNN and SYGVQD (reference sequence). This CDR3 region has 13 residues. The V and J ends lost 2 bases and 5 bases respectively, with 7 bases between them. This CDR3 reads CASSEQWDQPQHF. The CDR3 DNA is TGCGCCAGCAGTGAGCAGTGGGATCAGCCCCAGCATTTT.

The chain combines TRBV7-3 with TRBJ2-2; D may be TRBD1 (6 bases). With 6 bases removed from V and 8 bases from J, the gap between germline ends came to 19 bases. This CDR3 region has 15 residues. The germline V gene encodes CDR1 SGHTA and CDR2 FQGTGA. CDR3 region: CASRLDSHTGGELFF. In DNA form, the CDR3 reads TGTGCCAGCAGACTGGACTCTCACACAGGGGGGGAGCTGTTTTTT.

The CDR3 spells CASSLSVDTEAFF. In nucleotides, the CDR3 is TGTGCCAGCAGCTTAAGCGTGGACACTGAAGCTTTCTTT. The chain employs TRBV7-9 and TRBJ1-1, with D unresolved. Trimming took 2 bases from V and 3 from J, leaving 7 bases between them. CDR1 and CDR2 from the germline V gene are SEHNR and FQNEAQ (reference sequence). The CDR3 totals 13 residues.

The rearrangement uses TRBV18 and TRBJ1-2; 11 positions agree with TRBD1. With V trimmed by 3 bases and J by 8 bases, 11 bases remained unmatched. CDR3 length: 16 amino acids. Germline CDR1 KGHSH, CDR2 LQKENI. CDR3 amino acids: CASSPDRGTGGEGYTF. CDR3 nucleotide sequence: TGTGCCAGCTCACCGGATCGCGGGACAGGGGGTGAGGGCTACACCTTC.

The CDR3, as DNA: TGTGCCAGCAGCGTAGCCGCTATGAACACTGAAGCTTTCTTT. Protein: CASSVAAMNTEAFF. The chain has TRBV9 and TRBJ1-1; D call uncertain. The ends were cut back, 0 bases at V and 0 bases at J, with 6 bases in the middle. Per the germline V gene, CDR1 is SGDLS and CDR2 is YYNGEE. CDR3 length equals 14 residues.

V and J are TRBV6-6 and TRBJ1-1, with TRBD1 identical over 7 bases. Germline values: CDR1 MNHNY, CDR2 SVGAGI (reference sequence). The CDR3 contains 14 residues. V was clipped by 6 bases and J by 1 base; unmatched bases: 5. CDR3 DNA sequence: TGTGCCAGCAGGGCCGGGACAGCGAACACTGAAGCTTTCTTT. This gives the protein CASRAGTANTEAFF.

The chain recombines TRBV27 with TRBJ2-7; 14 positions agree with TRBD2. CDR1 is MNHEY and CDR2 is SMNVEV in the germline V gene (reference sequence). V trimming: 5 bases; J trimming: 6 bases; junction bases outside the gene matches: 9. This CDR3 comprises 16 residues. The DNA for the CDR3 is TGTGCCAGCAGTGTGGCGACTAGCGGGAGGGTTAGCGAGCAGTACTTC. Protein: CASSVATSGRVSEQYF.

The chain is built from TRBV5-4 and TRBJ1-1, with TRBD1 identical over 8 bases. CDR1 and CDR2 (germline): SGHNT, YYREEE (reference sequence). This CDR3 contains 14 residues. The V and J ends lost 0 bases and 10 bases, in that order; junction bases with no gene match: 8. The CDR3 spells CASSLGGTGLSAFF. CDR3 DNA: TGTGCCAGCAGCTTGGGGGGGACAGGATTATCAGCTTTCTTT.

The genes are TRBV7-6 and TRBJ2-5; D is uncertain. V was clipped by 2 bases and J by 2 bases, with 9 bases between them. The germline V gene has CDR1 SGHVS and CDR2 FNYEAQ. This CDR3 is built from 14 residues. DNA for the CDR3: TGTGCCAGCAGCTTAATATACGGTCAAGAGACCCAGTACTTC. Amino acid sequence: CASSLIYGQETQYF. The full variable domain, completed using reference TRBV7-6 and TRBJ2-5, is GAGVSQSPRYKVTKRGQDVALRCDPISGHVSLYWYRQALGQGPEFLTYFNYEAQQDKSGLPNDRFSAERPEGSISTLTIQRTEQRDSAMYRCASSLIYGQETQYFGPGTRLLVL.

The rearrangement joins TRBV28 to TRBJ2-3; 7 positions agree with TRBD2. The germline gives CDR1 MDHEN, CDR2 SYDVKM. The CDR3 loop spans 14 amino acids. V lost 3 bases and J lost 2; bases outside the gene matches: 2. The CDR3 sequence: CASSLRGITDTQYF. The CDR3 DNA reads TGTGCCAGCAGTTTGCGGGGGATCACAGATACGCAGTATTTT.

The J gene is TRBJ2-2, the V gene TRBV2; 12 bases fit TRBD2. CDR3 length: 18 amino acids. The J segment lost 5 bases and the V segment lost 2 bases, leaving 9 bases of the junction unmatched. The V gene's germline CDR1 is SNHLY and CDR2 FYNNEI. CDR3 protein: CASSEIGLAGGKTGELFF. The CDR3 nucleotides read TGTGCCAGCAGTGAAATAGGCCTAGCGGGAGGGAAAACCGGGGAGCTGTTTTTT.

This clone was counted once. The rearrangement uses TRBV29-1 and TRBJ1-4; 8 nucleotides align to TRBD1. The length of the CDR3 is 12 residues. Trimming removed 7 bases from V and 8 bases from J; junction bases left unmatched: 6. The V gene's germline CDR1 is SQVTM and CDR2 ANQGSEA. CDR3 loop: CSAGTGWEKLFF. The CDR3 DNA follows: TGCAGCGCCGGGACAGGCTGGGAAAAACTGTTTTTT.

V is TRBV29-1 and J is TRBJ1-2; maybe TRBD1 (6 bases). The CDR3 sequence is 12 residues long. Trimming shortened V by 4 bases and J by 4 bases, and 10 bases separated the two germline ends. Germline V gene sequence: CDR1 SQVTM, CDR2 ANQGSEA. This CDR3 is CSVVEGGYGYTF. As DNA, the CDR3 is TGCAGCGTTGTGGAGGGGGGCTATGGCTACACCTTC.

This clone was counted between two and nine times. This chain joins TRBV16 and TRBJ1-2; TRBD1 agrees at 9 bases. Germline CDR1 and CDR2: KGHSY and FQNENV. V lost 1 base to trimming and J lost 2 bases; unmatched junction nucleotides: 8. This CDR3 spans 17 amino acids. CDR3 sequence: CASSQLGIGQGNYGYTF. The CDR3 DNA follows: TGTGCCAGCAGCCAATTGGGTATCGGACAGGGGAACTATGGCTACACCTTC.

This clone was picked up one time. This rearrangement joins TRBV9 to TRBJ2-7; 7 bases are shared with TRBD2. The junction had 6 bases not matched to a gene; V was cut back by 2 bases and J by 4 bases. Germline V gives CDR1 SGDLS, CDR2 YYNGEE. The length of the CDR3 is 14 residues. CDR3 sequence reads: CASSVGGPLYEQYF. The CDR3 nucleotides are TGTGCCAGCAGCGTGGGAGGGCCTCTTTACGAGCAGTACTTC. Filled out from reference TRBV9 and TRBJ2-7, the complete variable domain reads DSGVTQTPKHLITATGQRVTLRCSPRSGDLSVYWYQQSLDQGLQFLIQYYNGEERAKGNILERFSAQQFPDLHSELNLSSLELGDSALYFCASSVGGPLYEQYFGPGTRLTVT.

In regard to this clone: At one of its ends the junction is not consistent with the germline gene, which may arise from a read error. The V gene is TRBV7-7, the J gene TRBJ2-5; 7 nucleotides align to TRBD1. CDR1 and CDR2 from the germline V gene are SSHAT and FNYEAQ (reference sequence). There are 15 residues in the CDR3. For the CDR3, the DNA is TGTGCTAGCAGCAAAGGGACGACAGGGACAGAGACCCAGTACTTC. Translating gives CASSKGTTGTETQYF. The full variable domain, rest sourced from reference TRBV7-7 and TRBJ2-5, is GAGVSQSPRYKVTKRGQDVTLRCDPISSHATLYWYQQALGQGPEFLTYFNYEAQPDKSGLPSDRFSAERPEGSISTLTIQRTEQRDSAMYRCASSKGTTGTETQYFGPGTRLLVL.

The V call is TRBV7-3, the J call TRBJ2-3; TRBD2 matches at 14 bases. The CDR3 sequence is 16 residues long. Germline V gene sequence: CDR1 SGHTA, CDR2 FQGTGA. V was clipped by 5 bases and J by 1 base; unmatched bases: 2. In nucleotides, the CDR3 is TGTGCCAGCAGCGAGGGACTAGCGGGGGGCACAGATACGCAGTATTTT. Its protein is CASSEGLAGGTDTQYF.

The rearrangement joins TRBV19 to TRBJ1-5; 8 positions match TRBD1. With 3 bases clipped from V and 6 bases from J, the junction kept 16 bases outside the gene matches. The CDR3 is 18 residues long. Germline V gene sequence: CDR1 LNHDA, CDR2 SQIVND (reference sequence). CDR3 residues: CASSMKSINRGSSQPQHF. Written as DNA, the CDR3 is TGTGCCAGTAGTATGAAGTCTATAAACAGGGGGTCGAGTCAGCCCCAGCATTTT.

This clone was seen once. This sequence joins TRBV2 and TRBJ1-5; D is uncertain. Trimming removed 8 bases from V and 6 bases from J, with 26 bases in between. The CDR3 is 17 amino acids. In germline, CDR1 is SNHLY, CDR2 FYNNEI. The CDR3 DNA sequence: TGTGCCAGCGGGCCCGAGGGTGGCTCCCCATGGGCTCAGCCCCAGCATTTT. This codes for CASGPEGGSPWAQPQHF.

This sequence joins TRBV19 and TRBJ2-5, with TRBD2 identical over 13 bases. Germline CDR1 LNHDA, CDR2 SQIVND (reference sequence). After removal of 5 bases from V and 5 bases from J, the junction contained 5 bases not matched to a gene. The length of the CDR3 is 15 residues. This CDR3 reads CASSLGLAGVETQYF. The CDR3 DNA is TGTGCCAGTAGTCTTGGACTAGCGGGAGTGGAGACCCAGTACTTC.

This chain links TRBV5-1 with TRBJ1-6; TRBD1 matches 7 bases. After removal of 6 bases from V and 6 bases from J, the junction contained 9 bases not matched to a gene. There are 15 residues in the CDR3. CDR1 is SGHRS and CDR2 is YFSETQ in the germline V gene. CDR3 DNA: TGCGCCAGCACCAGAGACAGACAGGGTAATTCACCCCTCCACTTT. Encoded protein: CASTRDRQGNSPLHF.